This TCR beta chain was recorded in a study of T cell changes during pregnancy in multiple sclerosis. The CDR3 totals 13 residues. CDR1 is MNHEY and CDR2 is SMNVEV in the germline V gene (reference sequence). The method was immunoSEQ multiplex PCR; TCRdb's version includes in-frame clones alone and lacks a portion of them. Among 70,000 to 75,000 clones, 92% were seen once, and the ten largest hold about 2%. This clone was observed a single time. Mismatch with germline at one junction end may stem from a read error. The sample here was peripheral blood, taken in the second trimester of pregnancy. This chain links TRBV27 with TRBJ1-2; TRBD1 matches 8 bases. The clonotype was recovered from a female donor with multiple sclerosis, enrolled in a pregnancy study. CDR3 bases: TGTGCCAGCAGCTTTCGGGACAGGTATGACTACACCTTC. This sequence encodes CASSFRDRYDYTF.